This T cell receptor (beta chain) was sequenced in a study of cytomegalovirus exposure and HLA in healthy donors. The germline gives CDR1 SGHAT, CDR2 FQNNGV. Trimming shortened V by 5 bases and J by 5 bases, and 12 bases separated the two germline ends. The CDR3 is 13 amino acids. Study results and limitations: What was likely a sequencing artifact was a cluster of highly shared sequence variants. TCR beta sequences reportedly predicted most subjects' HLA-A and HLA-B alleles accurately.

As for this clone: Its antigen is undetermined.

There was no recording of CMV serostatus for this donor. The study ran its PCR with 60 Vbeta and 13 Jbeta primers. Profiled with immunoSEQ multiplex PCR; TCRdb holds only in-frame clones, not every one. The sample includes some 150,000 clones, about four fifths of them seen just once. The clonotype comes from a human donor in good health. The sequenced material came from PBMCs. The chain carries TRBV11-2 and TRBJ2-5, with D maybe TRBD1 (7 bases). CDR3 residues: CASSKGAGETQYF. CDR3 nucleotides: TGTGCCAGCAGCAAGGGGGCGGGGGAGACCCAGTACTTC.